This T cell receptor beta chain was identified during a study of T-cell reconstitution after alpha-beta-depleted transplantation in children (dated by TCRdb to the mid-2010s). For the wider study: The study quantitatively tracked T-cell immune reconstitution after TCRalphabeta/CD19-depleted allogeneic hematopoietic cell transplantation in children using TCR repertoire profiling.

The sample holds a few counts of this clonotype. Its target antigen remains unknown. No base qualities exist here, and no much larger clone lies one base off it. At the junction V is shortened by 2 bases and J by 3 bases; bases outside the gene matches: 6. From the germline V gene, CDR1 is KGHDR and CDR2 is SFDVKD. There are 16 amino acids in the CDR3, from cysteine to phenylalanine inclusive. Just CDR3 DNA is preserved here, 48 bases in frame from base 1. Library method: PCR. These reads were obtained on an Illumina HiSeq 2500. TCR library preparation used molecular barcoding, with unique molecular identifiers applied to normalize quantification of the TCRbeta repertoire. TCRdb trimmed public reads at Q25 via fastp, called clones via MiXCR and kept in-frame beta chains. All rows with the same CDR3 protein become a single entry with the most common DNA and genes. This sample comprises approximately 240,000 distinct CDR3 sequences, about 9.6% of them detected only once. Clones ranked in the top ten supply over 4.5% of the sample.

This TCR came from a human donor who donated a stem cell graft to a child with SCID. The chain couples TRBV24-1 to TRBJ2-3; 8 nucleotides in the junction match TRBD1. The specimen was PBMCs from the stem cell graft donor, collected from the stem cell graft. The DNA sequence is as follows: TGTGCCACCAGTGATTCACGACAGGGGTGGACAGATACGCAGTATTTT. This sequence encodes CATSDSRQGWTDTQYF.